What follows are 4 T cell receptor beta chains derived from one specimen sequenced in a study of T-cell reconstitution after alpha-beta-depleted transplantation in children. Molecular barcoding with unique molecular identifiers was used for the TCRbeta library. TCRdb recomputed calls from the PCR reads with MiXCR, one row per CDR3 protein. The sample gives approximately 99,000 distinct CDR3 sequences, 6.4% of which show up once; roughly 25% is in the top ten. The sample in question was PBMCs, mostly from graft donor cells, obtained 360 days after TCRalphabeta/CD19-depleted stem cell transplant. All receptors derive from a male patient between 2 and 10 years old who had a stem cell transplant for acute lymphoblastic leukemia, so the T cells may come from the graft donor.

This clonotype was recorded at least ten times. This chain uses TRBV20-1 with TRBJ2-5; no firm D call. The CDR3 loop spans 14 amino acids. Per the germline V gene, CDR1 is DFQATT and CDR2 is SNEGSKA (reference sequence). Deletions cut 0 bases from V and 2 bases from J, with 10 bases between. The CDR3 nucleotides read TGCAGTGCTAGAGATCGATCGCGGCAAGAGACCCAGTACTTC. This sequence encodes CSARDRSRQETQYF.

This clonotype was counted ten times or more. This rearrangement joins TRBV4-1 to TRBJ2-1; 8 bases line up with TRBD1. The CDR3 is made up of 15 amino acids. J was trimmed by 1 base and V by 5 bases; bases with no gene match: 4. Germline lookup yields CDR1 MGHRA and CDR2 YSYEKL. CDR3 sequence reads: CASSITGGSYNEQFF. In DNA form, the CDR3 reads TGCGCCAGCAGCATAACAGGGGGGTCCTACAATGAGCAGTTCTTC.

The rearrangement joins TRBV7-6 to TRBJ2-7; 7 bases are shared with TRBD2. This CDR3 contains 15 residues. Germline V lookup: CDR1 SGHVS, CDR2 FNYEAQ. The V and J ends lost 0 bases and 2 bases, in that order; junction bases with no gene match: 4. The CDR3 loop reads CASSLAGGGPYEQYF. The CDR3 DNA sequence: TGTGCCAGCAGCTTAGCGGGGGGGGGACCCTACGAGCAGTACTTC.

This clonotype was counted many times. CDR3 coding DNA: TGTGCCAGCAGCAAAGTGGGGGTGAGGACAGGGGAACTTACCTACGAGCAGTACTTC. This translates into CASSKVGVRTGELTYEQYF. The chain employs TRBV21-1 and TRBJ2-7; the table's D call, TRBD1, has no DNA check behind it. TRBV21-1 is a pseudogene segment. The CDR3 totals 19 residues.